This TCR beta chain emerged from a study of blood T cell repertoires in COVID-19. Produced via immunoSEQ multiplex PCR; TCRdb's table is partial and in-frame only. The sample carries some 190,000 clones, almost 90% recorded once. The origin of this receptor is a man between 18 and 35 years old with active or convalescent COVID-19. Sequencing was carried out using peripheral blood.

The CDR3 here is CASSLAGGDTIYF. The CDR3 DNA is TGTGCCAGCAGCTTAGCGGGGGGAGACACCATATATTTT. This chain connects TRBV7-2 to TRBJ1-3, with a weak D call TRBD1 (5 bases). Per the germline V gene, CDR1 is SGHTA and CDR2 is FQGNSA. With 0 bases removed from V and 8 bases from J, the gap between germline ends came to 8 bases. There are 13 residues in the CDR3.